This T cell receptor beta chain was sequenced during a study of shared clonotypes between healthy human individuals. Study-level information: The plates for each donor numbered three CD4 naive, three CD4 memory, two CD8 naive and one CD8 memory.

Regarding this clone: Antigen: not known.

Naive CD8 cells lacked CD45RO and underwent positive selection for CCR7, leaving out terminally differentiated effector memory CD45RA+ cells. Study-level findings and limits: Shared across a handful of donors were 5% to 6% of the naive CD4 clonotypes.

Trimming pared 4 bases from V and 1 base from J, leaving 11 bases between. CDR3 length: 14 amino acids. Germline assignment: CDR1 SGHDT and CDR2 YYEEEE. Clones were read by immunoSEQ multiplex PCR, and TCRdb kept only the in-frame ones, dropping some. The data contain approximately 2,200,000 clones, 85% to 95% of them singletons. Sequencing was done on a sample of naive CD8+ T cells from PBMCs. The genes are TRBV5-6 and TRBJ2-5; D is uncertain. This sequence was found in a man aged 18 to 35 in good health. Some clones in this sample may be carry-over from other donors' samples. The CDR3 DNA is TGTGCCAGCAGCACACCTTTGATCCAAGAGACCCAGTACTTC. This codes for CASSTPLIQETQYF.